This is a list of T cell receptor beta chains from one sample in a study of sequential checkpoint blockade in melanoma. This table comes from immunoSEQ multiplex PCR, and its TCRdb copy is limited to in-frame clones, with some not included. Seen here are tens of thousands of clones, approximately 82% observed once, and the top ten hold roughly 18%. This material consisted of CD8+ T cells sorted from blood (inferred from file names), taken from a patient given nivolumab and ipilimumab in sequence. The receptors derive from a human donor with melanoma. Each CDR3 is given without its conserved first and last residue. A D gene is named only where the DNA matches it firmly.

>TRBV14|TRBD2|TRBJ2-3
ASSQEGGTGGPTDTQY
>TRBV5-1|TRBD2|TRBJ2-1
ASSSPGSGRAPEQF
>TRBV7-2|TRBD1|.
ASSLSGGSEQY
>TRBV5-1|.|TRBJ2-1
ASRPQGNSYNEQF
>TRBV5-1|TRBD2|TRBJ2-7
ASSLDSSGAREQY
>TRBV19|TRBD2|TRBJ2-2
ASSITGLAGGGGELF
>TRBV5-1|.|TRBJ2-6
ASSPASARSSGANVLT
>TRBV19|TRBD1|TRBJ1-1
ASSDPWTGRTEAF
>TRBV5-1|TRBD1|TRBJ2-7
ASSSGQGPSYEQY
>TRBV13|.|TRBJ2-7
ASSLEKGGSTGVYEQY
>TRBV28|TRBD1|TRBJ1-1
ASSQLTGLMNTEAF
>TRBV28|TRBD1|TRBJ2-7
ASSWDRGVHEQY
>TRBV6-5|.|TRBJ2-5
ASSYSGGSQSPNY
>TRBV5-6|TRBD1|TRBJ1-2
ASSPPGTGTYGYT
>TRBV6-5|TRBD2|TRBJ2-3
ASSYGSGIADTQY
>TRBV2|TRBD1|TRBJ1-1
ASRDGQGAYTEAF
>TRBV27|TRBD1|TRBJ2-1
ASSTTLPGQVGNEQF